A selection of T cell receptor beta chains follows, all from one sample in a study of cytomegalovirus exposure and HLA in healthy donors. Only in-frame clones appear in the TCRdb table, and some are missing; sequencing was by immunoSEQ multiplex PCR. This sample has 90,000 to 140,000 clones, with roughly 12% found just once. The sample comprised PBMCs. These receptors came from a man aged 40-49 years in good health and CMV-seropositive. The CDR3 runs from the conserved cysteine through the conserved F or W. A D gene is named only where the DNA matches it firmly. Some rows have no size entry. The others give once, few or many, or a class for an expanded clone.

v_call	cdr3_length	clone_size	d_call	j_call	cdr3_aa	cdr3_nt
TRBV6-5	16	-	-	TRBJ2-1	CASSYSARGGYGEQFF	TGTGCCAGCAGTTACTCGGCTAGAGGGGGTTACGGGGAGCAGTTCTTC
TRBV7-9	15	few	-	TRBJ1-2	CASSSAEGSNYGYTF	TGTGCCAGCAGCTCGGCGGAGGGATCGAACTATGGCTACACCTTC
TRBV18	15	once	TRBD1	TRBJ2-3	CASSKDRGRSDTQYF	TGTGCCAGCTCAAAAGACAGGGGGCGATCCGATACGCAGTATTTT
TRBV5-1	17	-	TRBD2	TRBJ2-1	CASSDVLAGGLYNEQFF	TGCGCCAGCAGTGACGTACTAGCGGGAGGACTCTACAATGAGCAGTTCTTC
TRBV10-3	18	few	TRBD1	TRBJ2-2	CAISQTPPGQGGTGELFF	TGTGCCATCTCACAGACTCCTCCGGGACAGGGCGGTACCGGGGAGCTGTTTTTT
TRBV9	14	once	TRBD2	TRBJ2-7	CASSVVSSGSEQYF	TGTGCCAGCAGCGTAGTGTCTAGCGGGAGCGAGCAGTACTTC
TRBV7-9	14	few	TRBD1	TRBJ1-2	CASSTGQGGYGYTF	TGTGCCAGCAGCACCGGACAGGGGGGCTATGGCTACACCTTC
TRBV6-1	14	-	-	TRBJ2-3	CASSGSGSTDTQYF	TGTGCCAGCAGTGGGTCCGGGAGCACAGATACGCAGTATTTT
TRBV18	14	-	TRBD1	TRBJ2-3	CASSPDRAADTQYF	TGTGCCAGCTCACCCGACAGGGCGGCAGATACGCAGTATTTT
TRBV28	15	-	-	TRBJ2-7	CASSLWPGNEGEQYF	TGTGCCAGCAGTTTATGGCCGGGAAATGAAGGCGAGCAGTACTTC
TRBV4-3	17	-	TRBD2	TRBJ2-1	CASSQDQSGRVNNEQFF	TGCGCCAGCAGCCAAGATCAAAGCGGGAGGGTAAACAATGAGCAGTTCTTC
TRBV29-1	14	few	-	TRBJ2-1	CSAQKGRSGEEQFF	TGCAGCGCCCAGAAGGGGCGCTCGGGGGAGGAGCAGTTCTTC
TRBV6-1	13	few	-	TRBJ1-1	CASSEARGTEAFF	TGTGCCAGCAGTGAAGCTCGGGGCACTGAAGCTTTCTTT
TRBV6-5	13	few	TRBD2	TRBJ2-3	CASSRDRRRGEYF	TGTGCCAGCAGCAGGGACCGGAGGCGGGGGGAGTATTTT
TRBV28	13	-	-	TRBJ2-7	CASSLETLDEQYF	TGTGCCAGCAGTTTAGAGACGCTAGACGAGCAGTACTTC
TRBV9	14	few	-	TRBJ2-3	CASSVAGDTDTQYF	TGTGCCAGCAGCGTAGCCGGGGACACAGATACGCAGTATTTT
TRBV10-2	14	few	-	TRBJ2-7	CASSESVTAYEQYF	TGCGCCAGCAGTGAGTCGGTGACAGCATACGAGCAGTACTTC
TRBV7-6	14	few	-	TRBJ2-7	CASSRPGASHEQYF	TGTGCCAGCAGCCGCCCAGGGGCTTCCCACGAGCAGTACTTC
TRBV2	13	-	-	TRBJ2-5	CASSELGPETQYF	TGTGCCAGCAGTGAATTGGGGCCAGAGACCCAGTACTTC
TRBV7-9	15	few	TRBD1	TRBJ1-2	CASSPRGQVGYGYTF	TGTGCCAGCAGCCCGAGAGGACAGGTGGGCTATGGCTACACCTTC
TRBV4-1	17	few	-	TRBJ2-7	CASSRGIGVGEYYEQYF	TGCGCCAGCAGCCGCGGGATCGGGGTCGGGGAGTACTACGAGCAGTACTTC
TRBV30	14	few	-	TRBJ1-6	CAWSVGGRNSPLHF	TGTGCCTGGAGTGTGGGTGGGAGGAATTCACCCCTCCACTTT
TRBV6-6	15	few	-	TRBJ1-2	CASSIPEGLHNGYTF	TGTGCCAGCAGTATCCCGGAAGGACTTCACAATGGCTACACCTTC
TRBV29-1	12	few	-	TRBJ1-1	CSVVQMNTEAFF	TGCAGCGTTGTCCAGATGAACACTGAAGCTTTCTTT
TRBV11-2	14	few	-	TRBJ2-7	CASSLGGLTYEQYF	TGTGCCAGCAGCTTAGGCGGGCTGACCTACGAGCAGTACTTC
TRBV25-1	12	-	-	TRBJ2-2	CASSPRYGELFF	TGTGCCAGCAGTCCTAGGTACGGGGAGCTGTTTTTT
TRBV7-2	13	few	-	TRBJ2-7	CASTRGAFYEQYF	TGTGCCAGCACCCGGGGAGCGTTCTACGAGCAGTACTTC
TRBV29-1	14	few	-	TRBJ1-1	CSVKGRGIRTEAFF	TGCAGCGTCAAAGGGCGGGGAATACGGACTGAAGCTTTCTTT
TRBV14	16	few	-	TRBJ2-2	CASTKHGGANTGELFF	TGTGCCAGCACCAAACACGGAGGGGCGAACACCGGGGAGCTGTTTTTT
TRBV7-8	15	few	TRBD2	TRBJ2-7	CASSLTGTSGTLQYF	TGTGCCAGCAGCTTGACCGGGACTAGCGGGACCCTGCAGTACTTC
TRBV6-1	15	few	TRBD1	TRBJ2-5	CASTLIPTGAETQYF	TGTGCCAGCACCCTCATACCGACAGGGGCGGAGACCCAGTACTTC